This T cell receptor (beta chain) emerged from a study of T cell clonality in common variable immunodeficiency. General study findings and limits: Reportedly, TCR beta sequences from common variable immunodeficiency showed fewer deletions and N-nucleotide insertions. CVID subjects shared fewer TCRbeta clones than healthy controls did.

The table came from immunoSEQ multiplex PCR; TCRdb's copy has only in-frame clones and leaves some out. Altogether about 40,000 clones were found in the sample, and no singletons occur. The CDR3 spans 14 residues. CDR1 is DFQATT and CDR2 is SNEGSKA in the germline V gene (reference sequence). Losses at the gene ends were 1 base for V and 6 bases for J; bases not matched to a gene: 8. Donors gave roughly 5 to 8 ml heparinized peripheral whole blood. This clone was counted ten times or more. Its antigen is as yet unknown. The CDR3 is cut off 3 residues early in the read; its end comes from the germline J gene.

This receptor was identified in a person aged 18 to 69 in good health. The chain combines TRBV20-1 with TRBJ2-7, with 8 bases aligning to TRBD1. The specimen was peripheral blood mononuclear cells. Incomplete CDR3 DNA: TGCAGTGCTAGAGTCCACGGGACAGGCGGCGAG. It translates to CSARVHGTGGE. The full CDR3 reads CSARVHGTGGEQYF.